These 10 T cell receptor beta chains originate from one sample sequenced in a study of blood T cell repertoires in COVID-19. Measured with immunoSEQ multiplex PCR; TCRdb has only the in-frame clones, and not every one. This table holds about 170,000 clones, roughly 86% found once. Sequencing input: peripheral blood. Receptors were obtained from a man aged 65 to 79 with acute or convalescent COVID-19.

The chain joins TRBV14 to TRBJ2-7; D may be TRBD1 (5 bases). CDR3 length: 16 residues. V shed 0 bases and J shed 2 bases, with 14 bases lying between them. From germline, CDR1 is SGHDN and CDR2 FVKESK. This chain's CDR3 is CASSQEEQGGTYEQYF. The CDR3 DNA is TGTGCCAGCAGCCAAGAAGAGCAGGGCGGCACCTACGAGCAGTACTTC.

The V and J genes are TRBV2 and TRBJ1-5; D not resolved. The CDR3 has 13 residues. V was cut by 5 bases and J by 1 base, with 6 bases left in between. Germline assignment: CDR1 SNHLY and CDR2 FYNNEI. The CDR3 reads CASSKESNQPQHF. DNA for the CDR3: TGTGCCAGCAGTAAGGAGAGCAATCAGCCCCAGCATTTT.

The CDR3 nucleotides read TGCGCCAGCAGTCCAGGACTAGCGGTTAGCACAGATACGCAGTATTTT. It specifies CASSPGLAVSTDTQYF. The chain couples TRBV5-1 to TRBJ2-3; TRBD2 aligns across 10 bases. From germline, CDR1 is SGHRS and CDR2 YFSETQ. Trimming took 5 bases from V and 0 from J; bases not matched to a gene: 6. This CDR3 has 16 residues.

This clone has just one count. V is TRBV5-8 and J is TRBJ2-3, with 15 bases matching TRBD2. The CDR3 length is 18 residues. Germline CDR1 reads SGHTS; CDR2 reads YDEGEE. Germline trimming cut 4 bases from V and 4 bases from J; bases unmatched to any gene: 10. CDR3 amino acids: CASSLGLAGGPMADTQYF. CDR3 DNA: TGTGCCAGCAGCCTCGGACTAGCGGGGGGGCCAATGGCAGATACGCAGTATTTT.

In nucleotides, the CDR3 is TGTGCCAGCAGCCGGAGCGGCTTTGGCTCCTACGAGCAGTACTTC. Its translation: CASSRSGFGSYEQYF. The V gene is TRBV5-8, the J gene TRBJ2-7, with a tentative D call TRBD2 (5 bases). CDR3 length: 15 residues. Trimming shortened V by 4 bases and J by 0 bases, and 14 bases separated the two germline ends. Per the germline V gene, CDR1 is SGHTS and CDR2 is YDEGEE.

The chain uses TRBV5-5 and TRBJ1-2, with TRBD1 as a possible D gene (6 bases). The CDR3 extends over 14 amino acids. Trimming stripped 4 bases from V and 0 bases from J, with 10 bases between. The V gene's germline CDR1 is SGHKS and CDR2 YYEKEE (reference sequence). CDR3 residues: CASSGDTANYGYTF. CDR3 DNA: TGTGCCAGCAGCGGGGACACTGCTAACTATGGCTACACCTTC.

The rearrangement uses TRBV10-1 and TRBJ1-3; D ambiguous. The V gene lost 0 bases and the J gene lost 6 bases, with 12 bases spanning the gap. This CDR3 region has 15 residues. The V gene's germline CDR1 is WNHNN and CDR2 SYGVQD (reference sequence). CDR3 nucleotide sequence: TGCGCCAGCAGTGAGTCGAGGAGCGATCTAAACACCATATATTTT. Protein sequence: CASSESRSDLNTIYF.

The chain links TRBV2 to TRBJ1-3; D remains ambiguous. This CDR3 contains 12 residues. Germline assignment: CDR1 SNHLY and CDR2 FYNNEI. V was pared by 7 bases and J by 1 base, with 5 bases between. Here the CDR3 DNA reads TGTGCCAGCACCTTTTCTGGAAACACCATATATTTT. Its translation: CASTFSGNTIYF.

The rearrangement uses TRBV15 and TRBJ1-6; the D gene is possibly TRBD1 (6 bases). This CDR3 region has 16 residues. The germline V gene has CDR1 LNHNV and CDR2 YYDKDF (reference sequence). V lost 0 bases, J lost 8 bases, and 14 bases lay in between. CDR3 sequence reads: CATSRDPTGFDSPLHF. CDR3 DNA: TGTGCCACCAGCAGAGACCCTACAGGGTTTGATTCACCCCTCCACTTT.

The chain recombines TRBV5-1 with TRBJ2-1; D unresolved. Per the germline V gene, CDR1 is SGHRS and CDR2 is YFSETQ. Deletions cut 5 bases from V and 4 bases from J, with 16 bases between. The CDR3 runs to 15 residues. This CDR3 is CASRESLLLYNEQFF. The CDR3 DNA is TGCGCCAGCAGGGAGTCCCTTCTACTATACAATGAGCAGTTCTTC. The full variable domain, in which reference TRBV5-1 and TRBJ2-1 provide the parts outside the CDR3, is KAGVTQTPRYLIKTRGQQVTLSCSPISGHRSVSWYQQTPGQGLQFLFEYFSETQRNKGNFPGRFSGRQFSNSRSEMNVSTLELGDSALYLCASRESLLLYNEQFFGPGTRLTVL.